The 9 T cell receptor beta chains below come from one sample, sequenced in a study of cytomegalovirus exposure and HLA in healthy donors. The PCR used 60 Vbeta and 13 Jbeta primers. Using immunoSEQ multiplex PCR, the repertoire was profiled, and TCRdb retains in-frame clones only, with some absent. The data contain 150,000 to 180,000 clones, 75% to 85% of them singletons. Sequencing used PBMCs. These receptors were taken from a man aged 30 to 39 in good health and CMV-seropositive.

This clone has ten or more counts. J is TRBJ2-7 and V is TRBV4-2; 11 bases align to TRBD2. Unmatched junction bases numbered 6, after V lost 6 bases and J lost 5 bases. The CDR3 has 14 residues. Germline V gene sequence: CDR1 LGHNA, CDR2 YNFKEQ. The CDR3 DNA sequence: TGTGCCAGCAGTCTAGCGGGAGGAAGAGACGAGCAGTACTTC. The encoded protein is CASSLAGGRDEQYF.

The CDR3 sequence: CASSQDRAQAFF. CDR3 in DNA: TGTGCCAGCAGTCAGGACAGGGCCCAAGCTTTCTTT. This chain joins TRBV2 and TRBJ1-1; 8 bases are shared with TRBD1. V shed 5 bases, J shed 9 bases, and the junction held 5 bases outside the gene matches. CDR1 is SNHLY and CDR2 is FYNNEI in the germline V gene. The CDR3 runs 12 residues.

V and J are TRBV19 and TRBJ1-3; no clear D gene. The CDR3 contains 14 residues. Per the germline V gene, CDR1 is LNHDA and CDR2 is SQIVND (reference sequence). V lost 4 bases, J lost 0 bases, and 7 bases lay in between. In DNA, the CDR3 is TGTGCCAGTAGTACCTCCGGCTCTGGAAACACCATATATTTT. Translating it yields CASSTSGSGNTIYF. The entire variable domain, with the rest obtained from reference TRBV19 and TRBJ1-3, is as follows: DGGITQSPKYLFRKEGQNVTLSCEQNLNHDAMYWYRQDPGQGLRLIYYSQIVNDFQKGDIAEGYSVSREKKESFPLTVTSAQKNPTAFYLCASSTSGSGNTIYFGEGSWLTVV.

The V call is TRBV6-5, the J call TRBJ2-5; 12 nucleotides agree with TRBD1. With 6 bases clipped from V and 5 bases from J, the junction kept 7 bases outside the gene matches. Germline CDR1 and CDR2: MNHEY and SVGAGI. CDR3 size: 15 residues. This CDR3 reads CASRRGTGGLETQYF. In nucleotides, the CDR3 is TGTGCCAGCAGAAGAGGGACAGGGGGCCTGGAGACCCAGTACTTC.

The rearrangement links TRBV5-3 to TRBJ1-4; TRBD1 might be the D (5 bases). TRBV5-3 is flagged as an ORF with uncertain function. Trimming took 10 bases from V and 7 from J, leaving 20 bases between them. This CDR3 has 14 residues. The DNA of the CDR3 is TGTGCCGGAGAGAAGACAGCTTCTTTTGAAAAACTGTTTTTT. Amino acid sequence: CAGEKTASFEKLFF.

The chain carries TRBV2 and TRBJ1-5, with 8 bases fitting TRBD1. The CDR3 is 14 residues long. CDR1 is SNHLY, CDR2 FYNNEI, per germline. V was pared by 3 bases and J by 6 bases, with 4 bases of the junction left unmatched. CDR3 sequence reads: CASSERTGSQPQHF. The CDR3 DNA reads as TGTGCCAGCAGTGAGAGGACAGGGAGTCAGCCCCAGCATTTT.

The rearrangement joins TRBV28 to TRBJ2-1, with 11 bases identical to TRBD2. CDR3 length equals 15 residues. Germline CDR1 and CDR2: MDHEN and SYDVKM. The V and J ends lost 8 bases and 5 bases, in that order; junction bases with no gene match: 8. CDR3 DNA: TGTGCCAGCTGTCCTAGCGGGAGGAGGAACAATGAGCAGTTCTTC. Amino acid sequence: CASCPSGRRNNEQFF. The complete variable domain, with remaining parts taken from reference TRBV28 and TRBJ2-1, reads DVKVTQSSRYLVKRTGEKVFLECVQDMDHENMFWYRQDPGLGLRLIYFSYDVKMKEKGDIPEGYSVSREKKERFSLILESASTNQTSMYLCASCPSGRRNNEQFFGPGTRLTVL.

The chain combines TRBV5-4 with TRBJ2-2, with 8 positions matching TRBD2. The V gene end was trimmed by 2 bases and the J gene end by 3 bases; junction bases not matched to a gene: 6. CDR1 and CDR2 (germline): SGHNT, YYREEE (reference sequence). The CDR3 length is 16 residues. The CDR3 loop is CASSLGTRGDTGELFF. The CDR3 region has the DNA TGTGCCAGCAGCTTAGGGACTAGAGGCGACACCGGGGAGCTGTTTTTT. Full variable domain (outside the CDR3, taken from reference TRBV5-4 and TRBJ2-2): ETGVTQSPTHLIKTRGQQVTLRCSSQSGHNTVSWYQQALGQGPQFIFQYYREEENGRGNFPPRFSGLQFPNYSSELNVNALELDDSALYLCASSLGTRGDTGELFFGEGSRLTVL.

This sequence joins TRBV7-2 and TRBJ1-5; 9 nucleotides agree with TRBD1. Germline V gives CDR1 SGHTA, CDR2 FQGNSA. This CDR3 contains 15 residues. J was trimmed by 2 bases and V by 5 bases; bases with no gene match: 4. The CDR3 DNA reads TGTGCCAGCAGCCCAACAGGGGGCGGCAATCAGCCCCAGCATTTT. This codes for CASSPTGGGNQPQHF.